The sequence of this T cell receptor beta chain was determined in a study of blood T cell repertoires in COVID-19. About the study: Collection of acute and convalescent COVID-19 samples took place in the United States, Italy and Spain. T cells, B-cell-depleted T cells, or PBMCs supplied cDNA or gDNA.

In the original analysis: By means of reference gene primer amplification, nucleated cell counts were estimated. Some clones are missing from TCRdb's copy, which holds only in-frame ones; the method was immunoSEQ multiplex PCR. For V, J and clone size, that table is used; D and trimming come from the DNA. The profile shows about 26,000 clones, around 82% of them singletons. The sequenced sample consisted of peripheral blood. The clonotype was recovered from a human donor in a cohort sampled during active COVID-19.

The CDR3 DNA reads as TGCAGTGCTAGTAGGGGAGGAGGTGAGACCCAGTACTTC. It yields the protein CSASRGGGETQYF. The chain uses TRBV20-1 and TRBJ2-5, with TRBD2 as a possible D gene (6 bases). The CDR3 is 13 residues long. V was shortened by 3 bases and J by 5 bases, with 13 bases between the two germline ends. The germline V gene has CDR1 DFQATT and CDR2 SNEGSKA (reference sequence).